The 19 T cell receptor beta chains below all came from one sample that was sequenced in a study of identical twins. MiXCR, applied by TCRdb to the 5' RACE reads, yields one record per CDR3 protein. Counted here are 400,000 to 550,000 distinct CDR3 sequences, roughly an eighth occurring once; the ten biggest clones make up approximately 1%. The same specimen was also included in a second study, on yellow fever vaccine responses in identical twins.

The sequencing sample was made of CD4+ T cells sorted from blood. These receptors came from a woman aged 18-29 years in good health.

This clonotype was found a few times. The CDR3 region has the DNA TGCGCCAGCAGCTTGTTACTAGCGGGTCGAGAGACCCAGTACTTC. The encoded protein is CASSLLLAGRETQYF. The chain employs TRBV5-1 and TRBJ2-5; 9 positions match TRBD2. Germline CDR1 is SGHRS and CDR2 is YFSETQ. V was clipped by 1 base and J by 4 bases; unmatched bases: 5. The CDR3 contains 15 residues.

V and J are TRBV20-1 and TRBJ2-3, with 11 bases identical to TRBD2. V lost 4 bases and J lost 4; bases outside the gene matches: 4. From germline, CDR1 is DFQATT and CDR2 SNEGSKA (reference sequence). This CDR3 region has 14 residues. CDR3 DNA: TGCAGTGCTATGACTAGCGGGGTGGCAGATACGCAGTATTTT. Translating it yields CSAMTSGVADTQYF.

This clonotype was counted only a few times. The chain links TRBV7-2 to TRBJ2-7; weak D call: TRBD1 (5 bases). From germline, CDR1 is SGHTA and CDR2 FQGNSA. Trimming left V 1 base short and J 12 bases short, with 13 bases between. There are 12 residues in the CDR3. This chain's CDR3 is CASSLGGGWLYF. The CDR3 DNA is TGTGCCAGCAGCTTAGGGGGCGGCTGGTTGTACTTC.

The rearrangement joins TRBV5-4 to TRBJ1-2; 8 bases agree with TRBD1. Germline V gene lookup returns CDR1 SGHNT and CDR2 YYREEE (reference sequence). The CDR3 loop spans 15 amino acids. The J segment lost 1 base and the V segment lost 5 bases, leaving 7 bases of the junction unmatched. CDR3 region: CASRLTGVRNYGYTF. The DNA of the CDR3 is TGTGCCAGCAGGCTGACAGGGGTGCGTAACTATGGCTACACCTTC.

The chain carries TRBV11-2 and TRBJ2-1, with 16 bases matching TRBD2. Trimming cost V 6 bases and J 0 bases; bases outside gene matches: 5. This CDR3 has 18 amino acids. In germline, CDR1 is SGHAT, CDR2 FQNNGV. The CDR3 here is CASRRGTSGGGSYNEQFF. Written as DNA, the CDR3 is TGTGCCAGCAGGAGAGGGACTAGCGGGGGGGGCTCCTACAATGAGCAGTTCTTC.

J is TRBJ2-5 and V is TRBV7-2; 15 bases align to TRBD2. The length of the CDR3 is 17 residues. In germline, CDR1 is SGHTA, CDR2 FQGNSA. The junction had 4 bases not matched to a gene; V was cut back by 5 bases and J by 0 bases. This CDR3 is CASSRGTSGRYQETQYF. Here the CDR3 DNA reads TGTGCCAGCAGCCGAGGGACTAGCGGGAGGTACCAAGAGACCCAGTACTTC.

This clonotype was counted a few times. The chain carries TRBV20-1 and TRBJ2-3, with TRBD2 as a possible D gene (5 bases). The V gene's germline CDR1 is DFQATT and CDR2 SNEGSKA (reference sequence). The CDR3 loop spans 16 amino acids. Trimming cost V 5 bases and J 0 bases, with 18 bases left between them. For the CDR3, the DNA is TGCAGTGCTGGCGGAGGCAGCGGCCATAGCACAGATACGCAGTATTTT. Its protein is CSAGGGSGHSTDTQYF.

The table lists this clonotype with a few counts. The chain uses TRBV18 and TRBJ2-5; maybe TRBD1 (5 bases). Per the germline V gene, CDR1 is KGHSH and CDR2 is LQKENI. V lost 3 bases and J lost 4, with 15 bases in between. The CDR3 has 15 residues. This CDR3 is CASSPHFGAGETQYF. CDR3 nucleotide sequence: TGTGCCAGCTCACCCCATTTTGGGGCAGGAGAGACCCAGTACTTC. The entire variable domain, with the rest obtained from reference TRBV18 and TRBJ2-5, is as follows: NAGVMQNPRHLVRRRGQEARLRCSPMKGHSHVYWYRQLPEEGLKFMVYLQKENIIDESGMPKERFSAEFPKEGPSILRIQQVVRGDSAAYFCASSPHFGAGETQYFGPGTRLLVL.

This clonotype was seen ten or more times. This rearrangement joins TRBV10-1 to TRBJ2-1, with D possibly TRBD1 on 6 matching bases. The CDR3 length is 14 residues. Germline CDR1 reads WNHNN; CDR2 reads SYGVQD (reference sequence). The V gene lost 6 bases and the J gene lost 9 bases, with 18 bases spanning the gap. CDR3 protein: CASSQQGPNGEQFF. CDR3 bases: TGCGCCAGCAGCCAACAGGGACCCAATGGTGAGCAGTTCTTC.

This clonotype was picked up a small number of times. The rearrangement joins TRBV12-3 or TRBV12-4 to TRBJ2-5; 8 positions agree with TRBD2. The trim removed 0 bases at V and 4 bases at J, leaving 10 bases unmatched. The CDR3 consists of 17 residues. The CDR3 protein is CASSLAIFGSGGETQYF. As DNA, the CDR3 is TGTGCCAGCAGTTTAGCAATTTTCGGGAGCGGGGGAGAGACCCAGTACTTC.

The chain combines TRBV7-2 with TRBJ1-2; unclear D gene. Germline V gives CDR1 SGHTA, CDR2 FQGNSA. Trimming took off 8 bases at V and 8 bases at J, with 21 bases between the two ends. This CDR3 comprises 14 residues. CDR3 DNA: TGTGCCAGCCGTCCAGACTTGAGCAGCTCCGGCTACACCTTC. Protein: CASRPDLSSSGYTF.

The chain combines TRBV6-1 with TRBJ1-5; the D is unclear. The CDR3 is 16 amino acids. Germline CDR1 reads MNHNS; CDR2 reads SASEGT. V dropped 2 bases and J dropped 1 base, with 12 bases sitting between them. Here the CDR3 reads CASSEKLRVSNQPQHF. The CDR3 DNA follows: TGTGCCAGCAGTGAAAAACTTAGGGTCAGCAATCAGCCCCAGCATTTT.

The chain employs TRBV20-1 and TRBJ2-2; 16 bases agree with TRBD2. J gave up 5 bases and V 6 bases, and 9 bases lay outside the gene matches. The CDR3 has 17 amino acids. In germline, CDR1 is DFQATT, CDR2 SNEGSKA (reference sequence). CDR3 region: CSARGLAGGPGTGELFF. CDR3 coding DNA: TGCAGTGCCAGGGGACTAGCGGGGGGGCCTGGGACCGGGGAGCTGTTTTTT.

Details on this clonotype: This CDR3 is missing its conserved last phenylalanine or tryptophan, likely due to a read error. The chain joins TRBV5-4 to TRBJ1-1; D is ambiguous. CDR3 length equals 13 residues. Trimming shortened V by 0 bases and J by 6 bases, and 9 bases separated the two germline ends. The germline CDR1 and CDR2 sequences are SGHNT and YYREEE (reference sequence). The CDR3 nucleotides are TGTGCCAGCAGCTTGGAACCGCTAGCTGAAGCTTTCCTT. Translated: CASSLEPLAEAFL.

The table lists this clonotype with many counts. The chain is built from TRBV20-1 and TRBJ2-3, with TRBD1 identical over 8 bases. The CDR3 contains 15 residues. The germline gives CDR1 DFQATT, CDR2 SNEGSKA (reference sequence). J lost 2 bases, V lost 6 bases, and 10 bases had no gene match. The CDR3 nucleotides read TGCAGTGCGCCGACAGGGGATTACCTCACAGATACGCAGTATTTT. Translation: CSAPTGDYLTDTQYF.

The sample holds many counts of this clonotype. This sequence joins TRBV5-1 and TRBJ1-2, with 8 positions matching TRBD1. The V segment lost 6 bases and the J segment 4 bases; nucleotides outside the gene matches: 8. The CDR3 loop spans 14 amino acids. Germline-derived CDR1 and CDR2 are SGHRS and YFSETQ. As DNA, the CDR3 is TGCGCCAGCACCACCGTTACAGGGGGCTATGGCTACACCTTC. It yields the protein CASTTVTGGYGYTF.

This clonotype was seen more than once but under ten times. The chain links TRBV3-1 to TRBJ2-2; 7 nucleotides agree with TRBD1. The CDR3 is 15 residues long. Germline V lookup: CDR1 LGHDT, CDR2 YNNKEL (reference sequence). J lost 6 bases, V lost 7 bases, and 11 bases had no gene match. CDR3 in DNA: TGTGCCAGCACCCAGGGACACAGGGGCGCCGGGGAGCTGTTTTTT. It is translated as CASTQGHRGAGELFF.

This clonotype appeared a few times. This chain connects TRBV28 to TRBJ1-1; maybe TRBD1 (5 bases). V lost 5 bases and J lost 8, with 15 bases in between. CDR1 is MDHEN, CDR2 SYDVKM, per germline. The CDR3 runs to 13 residues. The CDR3 protein is CASSPNGRAEAFF. The CDR3 bases are TGTGCCAGCAGTCCCAATGGCAGGGCGGAAGCTTTCTTT.

V is TRBV11-2 and J is TRBJ2-1, with 7 bases fitting TRBD1. Trimming took 5 bases from V and 2 from J; bases not matched to a gene: 15. This CDR3 is 18 amino acids long. Germline assignment: CDR1 SGHAT and CDR2 FQNNGV. This CDR3 reads CASSARPPTGPTYNEQFF. The CDR3 coding sequence is TGTGCCAGCAGCGCTCGCCCGCCGACAGGGCCAACCTACAATGAGCAGTTCTTC.